The 10 T cell receptor beta chains below were found in one sample sequenced in a study of Graves' ophthalmopathy and Graves' hyperthyroidism. The sequenced template was RNA, covering the TCR beta CDR3 region. In the first round, RT-PCR was carried out with HTBI primers, and a multiplex PCR formed the second round. MiXCR, applied by TCRdb to the multiplex PCR reads, yields one record per CDR3 protein. The sample carries hundreds of thousands of distinct CDR3 sequences, roughly 39% recorded once. The sample was peripheral blood. These receptors were collected from an adult man with Graves' ophthalmopathy.

At least ten counts were recorded for this clonotype. The rearrangement uses TRBV7-8 and TRBJ1-1; no clear D. With 3 bases removed from V and 4 bases from J, the gap between germline ends came to 12 bases. CDR1 and CDR2 (germline): SGHVS, FQNEAQ. The CDR3 runs to 14 residues. The CDR3 region has the DNA TGTGCCAGCAGCTTGACCGTCTGGGGCACTGAAGCTTTCTTT. This gives the protein CASSLTVWGTEAFF.

This clonotype has a count of ten or more. The V and J genes are TRBV7-9 and TRBJ2-5; the D is unclear. CDR3 length equals 13 residues. The V gene's germline CDR1 is SEHNR and CDR2 FQNEAQ (reference sequence). V shed 0 bases and J shed 6 bases, with 8 bases lying between them. The DNA for the CDR3 is TGTGCCAGCAGCTTAGCGTCCCTGAAGACCCAGTACTTC. Its translation: CASSLASLKTQYF.

The chain combines TRBV19 with TRBJ1-5; D is uncertain. This CDR3 has 16 amino acids. In germline, CDR1 is LNHDA, CDR2 SQIVND (reference sequence). With 9 bases removed from V and 3 bases from J, the gap between germline ends came to 21 bases. CDR3 protein: CASTRMSGSNNQPQHF. For the CDR3, the DNA is TGTGCCAGCACTCGGATGAGCGGGTCGAACAATCAGCCCCAGCATTTT.

As to this clonotype: Its ends do not fully match the called genes, so a read error is possible. The chain links TRBV2 to TRBJ2-5; TRBD2 matches at 11 bases. The better agreement between TRBJ2-1 and the DNA end casts doubt on the J call. Germline CDR1 and CDR2: SNHLY and FYNNEI. The CDR3 is 15 residues long. CDR3 region: CASSHTSGRGNGQFF. CDR3 coding DNA: TGTGCCAGCAGCCACACTAGCGGGAGAGGAAATGGGCAGTTCTTC.

This clonotype was found many times. The chain recombines TRBV7-8 with TRBJ1-1, with D possibly TRBD1 on 6 matching bases. V was pared by 5 bases and J by 0 bases, with 13 bases between. The CDR3 totals 15 residues. Germline V lookup: CDR1 SGHVS, CDR2 FQNEAQ. CDR3 region: CASSPQGTMNTEAFF. The CDR3 DNA reads as TGTGCCAGCAGCCCCCAGGGGACGATGAACACTGAAGCTTTCTTT.

For this clonotype: It may be a read error: a sequence one base away is much more abundant. This chain links TRBV2 with TRBJ2-5; D remains ambiguous. Germline assignment: CDR1 SNHLY and CDR2 FYNNEI. The CDR3 is made up of 12 amino acids. This CDR3 is CARSEYLETQYF. In nucleotides, the CDR3 is TGTGCCAGGAGTGAATATTTGGAGACCCAGTACTTC.

About this clonotype: This may arise from a read error, as a much more abundant clone is one base away. The gene calls are TRBV19 and TRBJ2-2; D gene unclear. The ends were cut back, 3 bases at V and 4 bases at J, with 6 bases in the middle. This CDR3 spans 13 amino acids. The V gene's germline CDR1 is LNHDA and CDR2 SQIVND (reference sequence). CDR3 DNA: TGTGCCAGTAGTATGTCTGCCACCGGGGAGCTGTTTTTT. As protein: CASSMSATGELFF.

This clonotype was observed at least ten times. V usage is TRBV19 and J usage is TRBJ1-5; 12 bases fit TRBD1. Trimming cost V 6 bases and J 6 bases; bases outside gene matches: 9. CDR3 length: 16 amino acids. The V gene's germline CDR1 is LNHDA and CDR2 SQIVND (reference sequence). CDR3 sequence: CASSRTGTGGTQPQHF. The DNA for the CDR3 is TGTGCCAGTAGCCGAACAGGGACAGGGGGCACTCAGCCCCAGCATTTT.

As for this clonotype: This could be a read error, since a much larger clone is one nucleotide away. V and J are TRBV9 and TRBJ2-2, with TRBD1 matching over 10 bases. Trimming took 7 bases from V and 3 from J; bases not matched to a gene: 9. The CDR3 covers 16 residues. The germline gives CDR1 SGDLS, CDR2 YYNGEE. CDR3 amino acids: CASGATGQGYTGELFF. The CDR3 bases are TGTGCCAGCGGCGCCACGGGACAGGGGTACACCGGGGAGCTGTTTTTT.

This clonotype appeared many times. The chain combines TRBV5-1 with TRBJ2-5; D is ambiguous. Germline V gene sequence: CDR1 SGHRS, CDR2 YFSETQ. Trimming cost V 7 bases and J 2 bases, with 15 bases left between them. The CDR3 is made up of 14 amino acids. DNA of the CDR3: TGCGCCAGCGGACCCCTGGGTGAGCAAGAGACCCAGTACTTC. It yields the protein CASGPLGEQETQYF.